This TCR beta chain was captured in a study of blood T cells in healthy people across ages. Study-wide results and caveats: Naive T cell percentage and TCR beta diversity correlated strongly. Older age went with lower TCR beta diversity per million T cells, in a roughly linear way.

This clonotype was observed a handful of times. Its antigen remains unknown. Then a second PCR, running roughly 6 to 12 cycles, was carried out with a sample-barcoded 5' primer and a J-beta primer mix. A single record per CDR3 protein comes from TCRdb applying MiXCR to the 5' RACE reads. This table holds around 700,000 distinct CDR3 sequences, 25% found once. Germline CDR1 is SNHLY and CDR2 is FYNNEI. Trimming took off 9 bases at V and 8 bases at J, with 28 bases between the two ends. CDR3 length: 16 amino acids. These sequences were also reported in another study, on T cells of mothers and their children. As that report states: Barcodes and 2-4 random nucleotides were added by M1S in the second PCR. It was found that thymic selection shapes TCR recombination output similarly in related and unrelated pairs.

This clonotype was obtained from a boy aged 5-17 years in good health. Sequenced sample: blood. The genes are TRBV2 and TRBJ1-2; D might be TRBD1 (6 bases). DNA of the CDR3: TGTGCCAGGGCGAACTCAGGGGTTGTTGTCGGCGGGGGCTACACCTTC. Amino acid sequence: CARANSGVVVGGGYTF. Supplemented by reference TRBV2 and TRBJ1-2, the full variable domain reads EPEVTQTPSHQVTQMGQEVILRCVPISNHLYFYWYRQILGQKVEFLVSFYNNEISEKSEIFDDQFSVERPDGSNFTLKIRSTKLEDSAMYFCARANSGVVVGGGYTFGSGTRLTVV.